The subject of this entry is one T cell receptor beta chain. Its antigen remains unidentified. These data are taken from a study of CD8 T cells in Susac syndrome. Study-level points and caveats: The study recognized that its TCR sequencing and HLA analysis covered a relatively small number of individuals.

CDR1 and CDR2 from the germline V gene are SGHRS and YFSETQ. The CDR3 is made up of 19 amino acids. V lost 5 bases and J lost 1, with 25 bases in between. It was treatment-naive patients with stable or active relapsing-remitting disease who made up the multiple sclerosis controls. The RNA, about 0.45 to 1 ug, was put through reverse transcription using random hexamers. TCRdb recomputed calls from the immunoSEQ multiplex PCR reads with MiXCR, one row per CDR3 protein. The sample includes some 130,000 distinct CDR3 sequences, roughly 80% of them seen just once. The V gene is TRBV5-1, the J gene TRBJ2-1; D might be TRBD1 (6 bases). The receptor was derived from a human donor with multiple sclerosis. Sequenced input: CD8+ T cells from PBMCs. The CDR3 reads CASSLTGYPSQGSYNEQFF. The CDR3 nucleotides are TGCGCCAGCAGTCTCACAGGGTATCCTTCTCAGGGTTCCTACAATGAGCAGTTCTTC.